This T cell receptor (beta chain) came from a study of blood T cell repertoires in COVID-19. On the study more broadly: In each case, the material was cDNA or gDNA derived from T cells, B-cell-depleted T cells, or PBMCs.

This table comes from immunoSEQ multiplex PCR, and its TCRdb copy is limited to in-frame clones, with some not included. The sample gives tens of thousands of clones, around 89% of which show up once; over 11% is in the top ten. This clone came up a few times. The CDR3 contains 14 residues. The germline CDR1 and CDR2 sequences are MDHEN and SYDVKM. V was shortened by 7 bases and J by 0 bases, with 10 bases between the two germline ends. The receptor's source is a man aged 70 or older with active or convalescent COVID-19. The material sequenced was peripheral blood. The chain has TRBV28 and TRBJ1-3; possibly TRBD1 for D (5 bases). The CDR3 spells CASTTGISGNTIYF. The CDR3 nucleotides are TGTGCCAGCACCACAGGCATCTCTGGAAACACCATATATTTT.